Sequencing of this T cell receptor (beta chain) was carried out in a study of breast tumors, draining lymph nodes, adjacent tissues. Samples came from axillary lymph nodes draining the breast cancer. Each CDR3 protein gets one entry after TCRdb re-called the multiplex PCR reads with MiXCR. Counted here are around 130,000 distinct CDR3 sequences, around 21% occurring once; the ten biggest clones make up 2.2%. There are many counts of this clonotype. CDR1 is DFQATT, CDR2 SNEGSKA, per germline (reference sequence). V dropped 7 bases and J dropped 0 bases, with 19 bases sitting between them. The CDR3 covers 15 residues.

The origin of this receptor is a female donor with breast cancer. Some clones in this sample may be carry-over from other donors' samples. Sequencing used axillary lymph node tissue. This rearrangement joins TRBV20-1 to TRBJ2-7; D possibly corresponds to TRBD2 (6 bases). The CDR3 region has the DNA TGCAGTGGTAAAAGTAGGGGCGGGACCTCCTACGAGCAGTACTTC. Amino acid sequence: CSGKSRGGTSYEQYF.